This TCR beta chain was recorded in a study of blood T cell repertoires in COVID-19 (dated by TCRdb to 2018 to 2021). About the full investigation: Collaborator samples came from the United States, Italy and Spain and covered acute and convalescent phases of COVID-19. The samples were drawn from two sources: the first 160 participants of the ongoing ImmuneRACE study, and some 1,300 subjects contributed by 6 global collaborators. Deeply sampled blood TCRbeta repertoires from subjects exposed to, actively infected with, or recovered from COVID-19 were included in the dataset. A de-identified subject ID, COVID-19 status, age in years and sex were almost always included in the sample metadata. The material from the prospective study consisted of cDNA or gDNA derived from T cells, B-cell-depleted T cells, or PBMCs. A freely available public database, intended as a resource for researchers studying the immune response to SARS-CoV-2, is where the repertoires were released. Where HLA class I and class II types were available, the types were taken from metadata supplied by the sample provider, not from assay-based typing.

TCRbeta CDR3 regions were amplified from genomic DNA using the immunoSEQ Assay, a bias-controlled multiplex PCR. The study's processing was this. The number of nucleated cells in each sample was estimated from the amplification of reference gene primers within the assay. To quantify the absolute abundance of each unique TCRbeta CDR3 rearrangement, sequence reads were collapsed and filtered. For each sample, productive Simpson clonality was calculated as the square root of Simpson's diversity index over productive rearrangements. The source is immuneACCESS, and TCRdb retained only in-frame sequences with V and J called. Part of the clones is not carried over; for the studies checked, unresolved V genes explain less than half of this, and the remainder is unexplained. V, J and clone size were drawn from that table, and D and trimming were deduced from the DNA. In this sample the table shows roughly 80,000 clones, over 75% of which occur a single time. Around 9.7% of the sample goes to the ten largest clones.

The collaborating institutions used their own protocols to collect whole blood in K2EDTA tubes. For TCRbeta analysis, collaborators shipped samples in one of three forms: frozen whole blood, isolated PBMCs, or DNA extracted from either of those sample types. Regarding this clone: Its antigen target is currently unknown. Base quality data are lacking; no much larger clone is found one base away.

The paper's findings and limits, for the study overall: The quantity of clinical and demographic metadata differed by source and by participant and was supplied without curation.

The clonotype was recovered from a human donor in a cohort sampled during active COVID-19. Sequenced: peripheral blood.

DNA sequence: TGTGCCAGCAGCTGGGGTAGAGGGTCCAACTACGAGCAGTACTTC. Its protein is CASSWGRGSNYEQYF. This chain is built from TRBV7-9 and TRBJ2-7; perhaps TRBD2 is the D gene, with 5 bases matching. Reading the germline V gene (reference sequence) gives CDR1 SEHNR and CDR2 FQNEAQ. From cysteine to phenylalanine, the CDR3 is 15 amino acids long. Of all the DNA, just the CDR3 is kept, 45 bases in frame from base 1. Cut back by 4 bases and 3 bases, the V and J ends lie 16 bases apart.